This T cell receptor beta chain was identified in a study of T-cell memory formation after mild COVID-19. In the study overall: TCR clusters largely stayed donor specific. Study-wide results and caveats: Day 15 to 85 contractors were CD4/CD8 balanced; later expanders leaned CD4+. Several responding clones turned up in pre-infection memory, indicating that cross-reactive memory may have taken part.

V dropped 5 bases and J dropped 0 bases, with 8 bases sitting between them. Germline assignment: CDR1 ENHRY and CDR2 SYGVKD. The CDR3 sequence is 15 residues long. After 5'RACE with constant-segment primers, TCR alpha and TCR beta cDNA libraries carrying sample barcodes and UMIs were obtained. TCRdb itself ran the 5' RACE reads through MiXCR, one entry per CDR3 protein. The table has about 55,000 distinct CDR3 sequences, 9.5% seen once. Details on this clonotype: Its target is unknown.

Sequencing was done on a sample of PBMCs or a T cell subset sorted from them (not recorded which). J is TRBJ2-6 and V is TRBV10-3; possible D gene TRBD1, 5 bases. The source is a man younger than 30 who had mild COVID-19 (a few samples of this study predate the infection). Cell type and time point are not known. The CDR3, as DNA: TGTGCCATCAGTACACAGGTCTCTGGGGCCAACGTCCTGACTTTC. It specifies CAISTQVSGANVLTF.